Listed below are T cell receptor beta chains from one sample, sequenced in a study of cytomegalovirus exposure and HLA in healthy donors. TCRdb's table, derived via immunoSEQ multiplex PCR, lists solely in-frame clones and lacks some. Among approximately 110,000 clones, approximately 76% were seen once, and the ten largest hold roughly 8%. The source material was PBMCs. The receptors were gathered from a middle-aged man in good health and CMV-seronegative. CDR3s include the opening cysteine and the closing phenylalanine or tryptophan. The order of the fields is J gene, V gene, D gene, clone size, CDR3 DNA, CDR3 protein. The D gene is left open where the match is weak. Part of the rows lack a size; the others show once, few, many or a class for expanded clones.

J gene: TRBJ2-3; V gene: TRBV30; D gene: TRBD1; clone size: NA; CDR3 DNA: TGTGCCTGGGGGACAGGGGACACTTTCGCCGCCTCCACAGATACGCAGTATTTT; CDR3 protein: CAWGTGDTFAASTDTQYF
J gene: TRBJ2-7; V gene: TRBV7-9; D gene: NA; clone size: NA; CDR3 DNA: TGTGCCAGCAGCCCGTACAGGGATGGGCAGTACTTC; CDR3 protein: CASSPYRDGQYF
J gene: TRBJ1-1; V gene: TRBV7-9; D gene: NA; clone size: NA; CDR3 DNA: TGTGCCAGCAGGCGGTCGGGCACTGAAGCTTTCTTT; CDR3 protein: CASRRSGTEAFF
J gene: TRBJ1-2; V gene: TRBV6-6; D gene: NA; clone size: NA; CDR3 DNA: TGTGCCAGCAGTTACTGGGGGGGCAGGGACTATGGCTACACCTTC; CDR3 protein: CASSYWGGRDYGYTF
J gene: TRBJ2-7; V gene: TRBV7-8; D gene: NA; clone size: NA; CDR3 DNA: TGTGCCAGCAGCTTATTATTGGGAGACTCCTACGAGCAGTACTTC; CDR3 protein: CASSLLLGDSYEQYF
J gene: TRBJ1-2; V gene: TRBV6-6; D gene: NA; clone size: NA; CDR3 DNA: TGTGCCAGCAGTTACTCGCCAGCTAACTATGGCTACACCTTC; CDR3 protein: CASSYSPANYGYTF
J gene: TRBJ1-5; V gene: TRBV28; D gene: NA; clone size: NA; CDR3 DNA: TGTGCCAGCAGTCCCCGGACGGGAAGGGGCAATCAGCCCCAGCATTTT; CDR3 protein: CASSPRTGRGNQPQHF
J gene: TRBJ1-3; V gene: TRBV7-2; D gene: NA; clone size: NA; CDR3 DNA: TGTGCCAGCAGCTTCCTCCGGGGAATCTCTGGAAACACCATATATTTT; CDR3 protein: CASSFLRGISGNTIYF
J gene: TRBJ1-3; V gene: TRBV6-1; D gene: NA; clone size: few; CDR3 DNA: TGTGCCAGCAGCCTACAGGGTTCGGCTGGAAACACCATATATTTT; CDR3 protein: CASSLQGSAGNTIYF
J gene: TRBJ1-1; V gene: TRBV2; D gene: NA; clone size: NA; CDR3 DNA: TGTGCCAGCAGTGCTTCCCGCACTGAAGCTTTCTTT; CDR3 protein: CASSASRTEAFF
J gene: TRBJ2-5; V gene: TRBV2; D gene: NA; clone size: few; CDR3 DNA: TGTGCCAGCAGTCGTGGTAGACTACCCGATGGGACCCAGTACTTC; CDR3 protein: CASSRGRLPDGTQYF
J gene: TRBJ2-1; V gene: TRBV4-1; D gene: TRBD1; clone size: once; CDR3 DNA: TGCGCCAGCAGCCAATCAGGGGGTTCTTACAATGAGCAGTTCTTC; CDR3 protein: CASSQSGGSYNEQFF
J gene: TRBJ1-6; V gene: TRBV6-6; D gene: NA; clone size: NA; CDR3 DNA: TGTGCCAGCAGTCCCCGCTCGGGGTCTAATTCACCCCTCCACTTT; CDR3 protein: CASSPRSGSNSPLHF
J gene: TRBJ1-6; V gene: TRBV18; D gene: TRBD1; clone size: NA; CDR3 DNA: TGTGCCAGCTGCCGGGACAGAAATTCACCCCTCCACTTT; CDR3 protein: CASCRDRNSPLHF
J gene: TRBJ2-7; V gene: TRBV15; D gene: NA; clone size: NA; CDR3 DNA: TGTGCCACCAGCAGAGGAGCCGGGAGCTCCTACGAGCAGTACTTC; CDR3 protein: CATSRGAGSSYEQYF
J gene: TRBJ2-7; V gene: TRBV28; D gene: NA; clone size: few; CDR3 DNA: TGTGCCAGCAGAGTCGAACAGGGTCCCTCCTACGAGCAGTACTTC; CDR3 protein: CASRVEQGPSYEQYF
J gene: TRBJ1-5; V gene: TRBV19; D gene: NA; clone size: NA; CDR3 DNA: TGTGCCAGTAGTGGGCGGGTCTACAATCAGCCCCAGCATTTT; CDR3 protein: CASSGRVYNQPQHF
J gene: TRBJ1-4; V gene: TRBV6-5; D gene: NA; clone size: NA; CDR3 DNA: TGTGCCAGCAGTTACTCGGCCCAGGGGGAAAAACTGTTTTTT; CDR3 protein: CASSYSAQGEKLFF
J gene: TRBJ1-5; V gene: TRBV28; D gene: NA; clone size: NA; CDR3 DNA: TGTGCCAGCAGCCCAAGAGGAGGGGTCAATCAGCCCCAGCATTTT; CDR3 protein: CASSPRGGVNQPQHF
J gene: TRBJ1-6; V gene: TRBV4-2; D gene: NA; clone size: NA; CDR3 DNA: TGTCCCAGCAGCCAAGAAGGGACACTGAATTCACCCCTCCACTTT; CDR3 protein: CPSSQEGTLNSPLHF
J gene: TRBJ1-1; V gene: TRBV7-9; D gene: NA; clone size: NA; CDR3 DNA: TGTTCCAGCAGCTTAGATTTAGGGGCCGAGGCTTTCTTT; CDR3 protein: CSSSLDLGAEAFF
J gene: TRBJ2-7; V gene: TRBV18; D gene: NA; clone size: few; CDR3 DNA: TGTGCCAGCTCACACACCGACTCCTACGAGCAGTACTTC; CDR3 protein: CASSHTDSYEQYF
J gene: TRBJ1-1; V gene: TRBV6-1; D gene: TRBD1; clone size: NA; CDR3 DNA: TGTGCCAGCAGTGCCCGACAGGGTTGGGGCACTGAAGCTTTCTTT; CDR3 protein: CASSARQGWGTEAFF
J gene: TRBJ2-7; V gene: TRBV11-2; D gene: TRBD1; clone size: NA; CDR3 DNA: TGTGCCAGCAGCGCAGGGACAGGCTCCTACGAGCAGTACTTC; CDR3 protein: CASSAGTGSYEQYF
J gene: TRBJ2-2; V gene: TRBV5-1; D gene: NA; clone size: NA; CDR3 DNA: TGCGCCAGCAGTTCGGCAGGGCACACCGGGGAGCTGTTTTTT; CDR3 protein: CASSSAGHTGELFF
J gene: TRBJ1-1; V gene: TRBV7-2; D gene: TRBD1; clone size: NA; CDR3 DNA: TGTGCCAGCAGCTGGGTCGGGACAGGGAGGGAAGCTTTCTTT; CDR3 protein: CASSWVGTGREAFF
J gene: TRBJ1-5; V gene: TRBV2; D gene: NA; clone size: NA; CDR3 DNA: TGTGCCAGCAGTGGTGGAGGAGGGCGCAATCAGCCCCAGCATTTT; CDR3 protein: CASSGGGGRNQPQHF
J gene: TRBJ2-3; V gene: TRBV2; D gene: NA; clone size: NA; CDR3 DNA: TGTGCCAGCAGTGTGGCCCCGGGTACTAGCACAGATACGCAGTATTTT; CDR3 protein: CASSVAPGTSTDTQYF
J gene: TRBJ1-4; V gene: TRBV28; D gene: NA; clone size: NA; CDR3 DNA: TGTGCCAGCAGTTCCCCGACAGGTACCCCAGAAAAACTGTTTTTT; CDR3 protein: CASSSPTGTPEKLFF
J gene: TRBJ1-3; V gene: TRBV7-2; D gene: NA; clone size: NA; CDR3 DNA: TGTGCCAGCAGCTCTGTTAGCTCTGGAAACACCATATATTTT; CDR3 protein: CASSSVSSGNTIYF
J gene: TRBJ1-5; V gene: TRBV28; D gene: NA; clone size: NA; CDR3 DNA: TGTGCCAGCAGTTTAATGGACAATAATCAGCCCCAGCATTTT; CDR3 protein: CASSLMDNNQPQHF
J gene: TRBJ2-1; V gene: TRBV9; D gene: TRBD1; clone size: NA; CDR3 DNA: TGTGCCAGCAGCGTAGATGAGGGGGCCAATGAGCAGTTCTTC; CDR3 protein: CASSVDEGANEQFF
J gene: TRBJ1-1; V gene: TRBV5-4; D gene: NA; clone size: NA; CDR3 DNA: TGTGCCAGCAGCTTGAGCAGGGCAGGTGAAGCTTTCTTT; CDR3 protein: CASSLSRAGEAFF
J gene: TRBJ2-7; V gene: TRBV7-2; D gene: NA; clone size: few; CDR3 DNA: TGTGCCAGCAGCCCGGATGGCAGGGGCTGGGACGAGCAGTACTTC; CDR3 protein: CASSPDGRGWDEQYF
J gene: TRBJ2-7; V gene: TRBV10-3; D gene: TRBD2; clone size: NA; CDR3 DNA: TGTGCCATCAGTGAGGCAGGCGTCGCGGGGGGAGAGCAGTACTTC; CDR3 protein: CAISEAGVAGGEQYF
J gene: TRBJ1-1; V gene: TRBV7-3; D gene: TRBD1; clone size: NA; CDR3 DNA: TGTGCCAGCAGCTCGGGACAGGGGAACACTGAAGCTTTCTTT; CDR3 protein: CASSSGQGNTEAFF
J gene: TRBJ2-2; V gene: TRBV4-1; D gene: TRBD2; clone size: NA; CDR3 DNA: TGCGCCAGCAGCCATATAAGAGGGCTAGCGGGGGTGGGCACCGGGGAGCTGTTTTTT; CDR3 protein: CASSHIRGLAGVGTGELFF
J gene: TRBJ2-5; V gene: TRBV5-6; D gene: NA; clone size: few; CDR3 DNA: TGTGCCAGCAGCTTGGGGATTAGCAGCCAAGAGACCCAGTACTTC; CDR3 protein: CASSLGISSQETQYF
J gene: TRBJ2-3; V gene: TRBV7-9; D gene: NA; clone size: once; CDR3 DNA: TGTGCCAGCAGCGTCCCAACTTGGGGGGGACATGATACGCAGTATTTT; CDR3 protein: CASSVPTWGGHDTQYF
J gene: TRBJ1-2; V gene: TRBV5-1; D gene: TRBD1; clone size: NA; CDR3 DNA: TGCGCCAGCAGCTCTGGACAGGGGAGCTATGGCTACACCTTC; CDR3 protein: CASSSGQGSYGYTF
J gene: TRBJ1-5; V gene: TRBV10-2; D gene: TRBD1; clone size: NA; CDR3 DNA: TGCGCCAGCAGCGATCAGGGGGTTCAGCCCCAGCATTTT; CDR3 protein: CASSDQGVQPQHF
J gene: TRBJ2-1; V gene: TRBV7-9; D gene: NA; clone size: NA; CDR3 DNA: TGTTCCAGCAGCTTTGCTCTGAGGTCGGGTGATGGAGCCTACAATGAGCAGTTCTTC; CDR3 protein: CSSSFALRSGDGAYNEQFF
J gene: TRBJ1-4; V gene: TRBV7-8; D gene: NA; clone size: once; CDR3 DNA: TGTGCCAGCAGCTCGGGGGAAAAACTGTTTTTT; CDR3 protein: CASSSGEKLFF
J gene: TRBJ1-2; V gene: TRBV28; D gene: TRBD1; clone size: NA; CDR3 DNA: TGTGCCAGCAGTTCCGGGACAGACAACTATGGCTACACCTTC; CDR3 protein: CASSSGTDNYGYTF
J gene: TRBJ2-5; V gene: TRBV10-3; D gene: TRBD1; clone size: NA; CDR3 DNA: TGTGCCATCAGTGTGGGACAGGGGGCAGAGACCCAGTACTTC; CDR3 protein: CAISVGQGAETQYF
J gene: TRBJ2-7; V gene: TRBV10-3; D gene: TRBD2; clone size: NA; CDR3 DNA: TGTGCCATCAGAGAGTCGACTCGGCGGGGGGACGAGCAGTACTTC; CDR3 protein: CAIRESTRRGDEQYF
J gene: TRBJ2-3; V gene: TRBV25-1; D gene: NA; clone size: NA; CDR3 DNA: TGTGCCAGCAGTGGCGGGGTAGATACGCAGTATTTT; CDR3 protein: CASSGGVDTQYF